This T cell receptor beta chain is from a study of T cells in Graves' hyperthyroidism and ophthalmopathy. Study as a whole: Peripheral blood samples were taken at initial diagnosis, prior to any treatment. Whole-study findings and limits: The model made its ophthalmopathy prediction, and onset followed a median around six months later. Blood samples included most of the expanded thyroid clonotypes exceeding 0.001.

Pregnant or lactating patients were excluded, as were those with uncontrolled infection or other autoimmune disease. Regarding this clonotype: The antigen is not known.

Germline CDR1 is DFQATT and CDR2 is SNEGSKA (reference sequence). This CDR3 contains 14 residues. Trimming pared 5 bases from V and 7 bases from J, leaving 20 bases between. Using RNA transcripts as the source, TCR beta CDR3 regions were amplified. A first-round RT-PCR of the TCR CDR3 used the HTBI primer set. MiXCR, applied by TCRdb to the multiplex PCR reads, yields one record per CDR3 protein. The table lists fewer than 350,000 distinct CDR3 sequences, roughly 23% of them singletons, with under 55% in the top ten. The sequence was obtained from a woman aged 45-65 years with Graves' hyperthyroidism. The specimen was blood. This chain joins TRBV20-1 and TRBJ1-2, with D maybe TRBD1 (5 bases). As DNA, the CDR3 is TGCAGTGCTTTCACCCAGGGCTTCAGCGCTGGCTACACCTTC. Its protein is CSAFTQGFSAGYTF.